This TCR beta chain came from a study of blood T cell repertoires in COVID-19. Study overall: The origin of the acute and convalescent COVID-19 samples was the United States, Italy and Spain. Sources were T cells, B-cell-depleted T cells, or PBMCs; the material itself was cDNA or gDNA.

CDR1 and CDR2 (germline): MNHEY, SVGEGT. The CDR3 is 17 amino acids. The V end was cut by 4 bases, the J end by 3 bases, with 20 bases between. Source study methods: Estimated nucleated cell counts came from reference gene primer amplification. Data came from immunoSEQ multiplex PCR; TCRdb stores just in-frame clones and leaves some out. That table gives V, J and clone size, and the DNA gave D and trimming. The sample yields around 120,000 clones, around 80% seen once. The rearrangement joins TRBV6-2 or TRBV6-3 to TRBJ2-3; weak D call: TRBD1 (6 bases). Material: peripheral blood. This TCR derives from a man between 65 and 79 years old with active or convalescent COVID-19. As DNA, the CDR3 is TGTGCCAGCAGTTTCAACAGGGTGGGCCTGAAAACAGATACGCAGTATTTT. Translated: CASSFNRVGLKTDTQYF.